This T cell receptor beta chain is from a study of blood T cell repertoires in COVID-19. Study at large: The United States, Italy and Spain supplied acute and convalescent COVID-19 samples. From T cells, B-cell-depleted T cells, or PBMCs came the material, which was cDNA or gDNA.

The CDR3 is 14 residues long. CDR1 is LNHDA and CDR2 is SQIVND in the germline V gene (reference sequence). V gave up 2 bases and J gave up 1 base, with 6 bases separating them. Authors' data handling: The authors estimated nucleated cell counts from reference gene primer amplification. Profiled with immunoSEQ multiplex PCR; TCRdb holds only in-frame clones, not every one. That table furnishes V, J and clone size, whereas the DNA furnished D and trimming. The repertoire includes 150,000 to 200,000 clones, 75% to 90% of them detected once, and over 3% sits in the top ten. V and J are TRBV19 and TRBJ1-5; no reliable D call. Sequenced: peripheral blood. The TCR was taken from a human donor with acute or convalescent COVID-19. The donor label of this sample is uncertain. The CDR3 sequence is CASSIISSNQPQHF. The DNA for the CDR3 is TGTGCCAGTAGTATAATTAGCAGCAATCAGCCCCAGCATTTT.